This TCR beta chain was profiled in a study of T cells in Graves' hyperthyroidism and ophthalmopathy. General observations from the study: Patients with ophthalmopathy were separated from those with stable hyperthyroidism by a 13 V-J model. Within blood appeared most thyroid clonotypes that had expanded above 0.001.

Patients with uncontrolled infections, other autoimmune diseases, pregnancy or lactation were excluded. Over 8 ml fresh peripheral blood yielded the PBMCs. The sample holds one count of this clonotype. Its antigen is still unknown. A much larger clone differs from this one at a single base, so this may be a read error. RNA transcripts were the template for amplifying TCR beta CDR3 regions. TCR CDR3 underwent first-round RT-PCR with the HTBI primer set. TCRdb re-called the multiplex PCR reads through MiXCR, storing one row per CDR3 protein. The table lists around 420,000 distinct CDR3 sequences, approximately 15% of them singletons. Germline V gives CDR1 GTSNPN, CDR2 SVGIG (reference sequence). The V end was cut by 3 bases, the J end by 3 bases, with 8 bases between. CDR3 size: 12 residues.

This clonotype was sampled from a woman aged 18-29 years with Graves' hyperthyroidism. The chain links TRBV30 to TRBJ1-1; tentative D call: TRBD1 (5 bases). The sequenced sample was blood. CDR3 sequence reads: CAWRGVDTEAFF. The CDR3 bases are TGTGCCTGGAGAGGGGTCGACACTGAAGCTTTCTTT.